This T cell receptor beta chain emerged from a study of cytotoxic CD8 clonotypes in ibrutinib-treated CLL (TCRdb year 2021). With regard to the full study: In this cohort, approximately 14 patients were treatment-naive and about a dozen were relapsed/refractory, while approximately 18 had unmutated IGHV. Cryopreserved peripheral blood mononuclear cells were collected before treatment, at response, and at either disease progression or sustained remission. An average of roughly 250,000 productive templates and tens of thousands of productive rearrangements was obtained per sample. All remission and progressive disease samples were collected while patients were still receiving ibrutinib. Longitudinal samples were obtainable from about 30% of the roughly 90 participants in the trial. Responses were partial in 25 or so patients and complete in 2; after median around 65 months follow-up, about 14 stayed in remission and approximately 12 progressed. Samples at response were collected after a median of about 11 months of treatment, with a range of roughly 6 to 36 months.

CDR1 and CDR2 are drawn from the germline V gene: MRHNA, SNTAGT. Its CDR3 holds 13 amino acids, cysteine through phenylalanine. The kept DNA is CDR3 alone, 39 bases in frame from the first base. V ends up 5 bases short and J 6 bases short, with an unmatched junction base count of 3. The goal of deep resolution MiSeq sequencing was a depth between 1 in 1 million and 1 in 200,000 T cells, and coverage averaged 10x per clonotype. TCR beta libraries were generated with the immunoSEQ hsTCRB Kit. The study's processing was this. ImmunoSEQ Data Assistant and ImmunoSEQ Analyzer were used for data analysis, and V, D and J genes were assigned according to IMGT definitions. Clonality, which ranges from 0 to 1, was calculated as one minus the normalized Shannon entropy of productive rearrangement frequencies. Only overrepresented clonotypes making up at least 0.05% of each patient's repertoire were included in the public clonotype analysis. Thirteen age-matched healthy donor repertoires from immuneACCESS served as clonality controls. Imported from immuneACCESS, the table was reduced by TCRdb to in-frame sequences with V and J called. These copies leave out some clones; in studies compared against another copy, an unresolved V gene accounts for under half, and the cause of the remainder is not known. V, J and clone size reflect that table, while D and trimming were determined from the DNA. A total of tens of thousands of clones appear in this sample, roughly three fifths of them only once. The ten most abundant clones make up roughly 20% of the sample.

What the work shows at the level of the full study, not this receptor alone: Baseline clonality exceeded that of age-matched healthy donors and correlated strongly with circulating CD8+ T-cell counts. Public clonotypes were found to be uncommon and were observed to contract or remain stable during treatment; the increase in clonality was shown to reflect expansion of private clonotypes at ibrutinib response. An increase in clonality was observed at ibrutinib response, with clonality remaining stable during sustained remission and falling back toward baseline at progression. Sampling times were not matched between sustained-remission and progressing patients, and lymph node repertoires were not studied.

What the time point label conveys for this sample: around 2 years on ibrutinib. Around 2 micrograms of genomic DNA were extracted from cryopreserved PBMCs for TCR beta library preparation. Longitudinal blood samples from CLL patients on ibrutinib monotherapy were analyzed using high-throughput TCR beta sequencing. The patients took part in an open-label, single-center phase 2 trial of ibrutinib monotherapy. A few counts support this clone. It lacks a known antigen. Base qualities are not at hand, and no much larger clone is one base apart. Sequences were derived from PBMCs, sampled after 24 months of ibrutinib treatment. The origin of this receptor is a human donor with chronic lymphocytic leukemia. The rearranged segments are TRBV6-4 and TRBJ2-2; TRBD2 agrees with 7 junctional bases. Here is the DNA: TGTGCCAGCAGTAAAAGCGGGGCCGGGGAGCTGTTTTTT. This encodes CASSKSGAGELFF.